This TCR beta chain emerged from a study of T-cell reconstitution after alpha-beta-depleted transplantation in children. Between the trimmed V and J ends, which lost 0 bases and 1 base, there was a span of 9 bases. The length of the CDR3 is 15 residues. Germline V gene data show CDR1 as ENHRY and CDR2 as SYGVKD. Unique molecular identifiers featured in how the TCRbeta library was prepared. Using its own MiXCR run on the PCR reads, TCRdb lists one record per CDR3 protein. The table lists 500,000 to 750,000 distinct CDR3 sequences, 27% of them singletons. This clonotype has only a few counts. Sequenced material: PBMCs, taken before TCRalphabeta/CD19-depleted stem cell transplant. This rearrangement joins TRBV10-3 to TRBJ1-1; no firm D call. This TCR derives from a boy under two years old with Wiskott-Aldrich syndrome, due to receive a stem cell transplant. CDR3: CAISESGRTNTEAFF. CDR3 DNA sequence: TGTGCCATCAGTGAGTCGGGTAGGACGAACACTGAAGCTTTCTTT.